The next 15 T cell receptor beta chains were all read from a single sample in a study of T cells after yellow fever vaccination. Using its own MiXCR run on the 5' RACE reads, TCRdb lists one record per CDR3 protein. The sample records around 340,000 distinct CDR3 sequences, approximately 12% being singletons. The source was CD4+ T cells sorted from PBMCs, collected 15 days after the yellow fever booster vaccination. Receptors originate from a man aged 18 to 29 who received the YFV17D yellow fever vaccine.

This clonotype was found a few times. The CDR3 bases are TGTGCCATCACCGAGAGACTAGCAGAGGGGAACGGGGAGCTGTTTTTT. Translated, it gives CAITERLAEGNGELFF. The chain couples TRBV10-3 to TRBJ2-2, with 7 nucleotides matching TRBD2. Per the germline V gene, CDR1 is ENHRY and CDR2 is SYGVKD. This CDR3 has 16 residues. Trimming cost V 7 bases and J 7 bases; bases outside gene matches: 15.

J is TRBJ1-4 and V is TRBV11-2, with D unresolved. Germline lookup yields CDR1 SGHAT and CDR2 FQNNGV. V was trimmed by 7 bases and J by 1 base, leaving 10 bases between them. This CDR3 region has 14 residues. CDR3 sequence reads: CASTKAQTNEKLFF. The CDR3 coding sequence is TGTGCCAGCACCAAGGCCCAAACTAATGAAAAACTGTTTTTT.

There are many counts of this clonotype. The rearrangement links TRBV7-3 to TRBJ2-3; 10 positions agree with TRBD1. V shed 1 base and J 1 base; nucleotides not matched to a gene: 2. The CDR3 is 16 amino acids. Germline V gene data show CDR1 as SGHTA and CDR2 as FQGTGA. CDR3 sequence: CASSLRGTGGTDTQYF. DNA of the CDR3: TGTGCCAGCAGCTTAAGGGGGACAGGGGGCACAGATACGCAGTATTTT.

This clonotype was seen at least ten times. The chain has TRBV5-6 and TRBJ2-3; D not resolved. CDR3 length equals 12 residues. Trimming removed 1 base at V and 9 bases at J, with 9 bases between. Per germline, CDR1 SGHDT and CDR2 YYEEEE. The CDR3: CASSLLTATQYF. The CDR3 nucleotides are TGTGCCAGCAGCTTGCTGACGGCAACGCAGTATTTT. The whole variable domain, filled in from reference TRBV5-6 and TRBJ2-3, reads DAGVTQSPTHLIKTRGQQVTLRCSPKSGHDTVSWYQQALGQGPQFIFQYYEEEERQRGNFPDRFSGHQFPNYSSELNVNALLLGDSALYLCASSLLTATQYFGPGTRLTVL.

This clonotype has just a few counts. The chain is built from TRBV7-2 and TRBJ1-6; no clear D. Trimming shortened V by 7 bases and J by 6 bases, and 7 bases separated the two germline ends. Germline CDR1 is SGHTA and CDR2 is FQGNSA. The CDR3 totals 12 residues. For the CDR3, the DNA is TGTGCCAGCACCCGACCTAATTCACCCCTCCACTTT. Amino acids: CASTRPNSPLHF.

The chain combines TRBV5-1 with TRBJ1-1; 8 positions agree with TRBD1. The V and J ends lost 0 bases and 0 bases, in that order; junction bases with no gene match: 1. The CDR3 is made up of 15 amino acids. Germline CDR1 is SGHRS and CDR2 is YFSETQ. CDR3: CASSLAGQVNTEAFF. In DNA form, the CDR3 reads TGCGCCAGCAGCTTGGCGGGACAGGTGAACACTGAAGCTTTCTTT.

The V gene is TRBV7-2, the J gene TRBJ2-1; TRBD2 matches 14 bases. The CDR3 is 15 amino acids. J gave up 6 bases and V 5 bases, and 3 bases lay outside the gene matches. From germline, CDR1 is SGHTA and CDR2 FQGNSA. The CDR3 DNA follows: TGTGCCAGCAGCACGGGGACTAGCGGGAGCAATGAGCAGTTCTTC. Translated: CASSTGTSGSNEQFF.

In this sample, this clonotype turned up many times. The CDR3 loop reads CASSLQEGNTEAFF. The CDR3 coding sequence is TGTGCCAGCAGTTTACAGGAAGGTAACACTGAAGCTTTCTTT. J is TRBJ1-1 and V is TRBV27; D is uncertain. Germline CDR1 MNHEY, CDR2 SMNVEV (reference sequence). This CDR3 is built from 14 residues. The V end was cut by 2 bases, the J end by 2 bases, with 9 bases between.

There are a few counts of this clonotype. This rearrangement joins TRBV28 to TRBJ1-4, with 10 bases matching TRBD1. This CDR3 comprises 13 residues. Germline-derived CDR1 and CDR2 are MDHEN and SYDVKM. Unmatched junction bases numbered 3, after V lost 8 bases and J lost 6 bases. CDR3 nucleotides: TGTGCCAGCCTGGGACAGGGGTATGAAAAACTGTTTTTT. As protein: CASLGQGYEKLFF.

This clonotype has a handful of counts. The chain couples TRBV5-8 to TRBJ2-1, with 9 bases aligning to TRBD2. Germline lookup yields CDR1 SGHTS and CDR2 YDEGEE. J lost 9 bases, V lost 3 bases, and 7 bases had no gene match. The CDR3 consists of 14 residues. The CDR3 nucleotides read TGTGCCAGCAGCTGGGCTAGCGGGGACGGTGAGCAGTTCTTC. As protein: CASSWASGDGEQFF.

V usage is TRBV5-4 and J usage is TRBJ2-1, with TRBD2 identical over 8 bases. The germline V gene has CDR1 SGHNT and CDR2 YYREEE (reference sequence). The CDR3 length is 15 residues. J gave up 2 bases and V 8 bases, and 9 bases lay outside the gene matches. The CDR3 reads CASTTGGTAYNEQFF. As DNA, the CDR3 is TGTGCCAGTACGACGGGGGGGACGGCCTACAATGAGCAGTTCTTC.

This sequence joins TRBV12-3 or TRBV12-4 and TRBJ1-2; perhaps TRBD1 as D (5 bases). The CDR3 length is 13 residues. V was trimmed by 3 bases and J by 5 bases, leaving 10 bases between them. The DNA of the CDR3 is TGTGCCAGCAGTTTTGGGGGTACATATGGCTACACCTTC. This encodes CASSFGGTYGYTF.

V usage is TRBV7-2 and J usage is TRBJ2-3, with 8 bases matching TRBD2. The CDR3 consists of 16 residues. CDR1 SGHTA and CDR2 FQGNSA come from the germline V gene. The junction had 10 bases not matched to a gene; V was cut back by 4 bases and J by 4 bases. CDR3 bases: TGTGCCAGCAGCTCCCGGGGGGGGCAGCTTTCAGATACGCAGTATTTT. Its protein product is CASSSRGGQLSDTQYF.

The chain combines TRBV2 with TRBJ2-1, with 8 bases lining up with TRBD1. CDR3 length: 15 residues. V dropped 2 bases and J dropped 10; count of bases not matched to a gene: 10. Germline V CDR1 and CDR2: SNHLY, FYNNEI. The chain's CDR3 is CASSEMGQGAREQFF. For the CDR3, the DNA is TGTGCCAGCAGTGAAATGGGGCAGGGGGCACGGGAGCAGTTCTTC.

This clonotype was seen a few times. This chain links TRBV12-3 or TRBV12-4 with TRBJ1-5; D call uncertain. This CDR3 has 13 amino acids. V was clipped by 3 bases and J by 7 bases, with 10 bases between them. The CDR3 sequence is CASSFSSDQPQHF. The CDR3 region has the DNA TGTGCCAGCAGTTTTTCCTCGGACCAGCCCCAGCATTTT.